This T cell receptor beta chain originates from a study of CD8+ T cells in alopecia areata. Study-wide background: Skin-grafted roughly 6-10-week-old female C3H/HeJ mice received tissue from roughly 6-12-month-old C3H/HeJ donors with spontaneous alopecia.

Unmatched junction bases numbered 7, after V lost 0 bases and J lost 1 base. There are 17 residues in the CDR3. Germline CDR1 NSHNY, CDR2 SYGAGN. Cutaneous lymph node cells were pooled, and they were sorted using CD4, CD8alpha, NKG2D, NKG2ACE and other markers. Of note for this clone: Any gene name here is a mouse gene name. The missing CDR3 end, 4 residues past where the read stops, is filled in from the germline J gene.

Extraction of RNA preceded its reverse transcription into cDNA, which served as the sequencing template. The method was immunoSEQ multiplex PCR; TCRdb's version includes in-frame clones alone and lacks a portion of them. In total the sample includes approximately 300,000 clones, none of them seen once. The chain recombines TRBV13-1 with TRBJ2-4, with 8 positions matching TRBD2. What was sequenced was CD4+ T cells sorted from a lymph node. The clonotype comes from a C3H/HeJ mouse with alopecia areata. The strain is characterized by the MHC haplotype H2-k. The CDR3 region is CASSDGLGGPGQNTLYF. The CDR3 DNA, read in part, is TGTGCCAGCAGTGATGGCCTGGGGGGACCGGGTCAAAAC.